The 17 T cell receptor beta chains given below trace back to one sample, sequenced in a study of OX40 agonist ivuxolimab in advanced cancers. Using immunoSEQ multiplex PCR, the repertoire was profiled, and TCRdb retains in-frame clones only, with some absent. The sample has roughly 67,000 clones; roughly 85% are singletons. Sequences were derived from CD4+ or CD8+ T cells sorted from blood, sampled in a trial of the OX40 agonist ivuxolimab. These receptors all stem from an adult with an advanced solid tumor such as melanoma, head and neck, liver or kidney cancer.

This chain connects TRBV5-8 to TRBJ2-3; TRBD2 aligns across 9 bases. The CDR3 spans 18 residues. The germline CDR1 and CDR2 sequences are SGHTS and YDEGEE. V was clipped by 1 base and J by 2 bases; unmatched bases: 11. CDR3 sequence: CASSLPSVAGEVTDTQYF. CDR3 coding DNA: TGTGCCAGCAGCTTGCCGAGCGTAGCGGGAGAAGTCACAGATACGCAGTATTTT.

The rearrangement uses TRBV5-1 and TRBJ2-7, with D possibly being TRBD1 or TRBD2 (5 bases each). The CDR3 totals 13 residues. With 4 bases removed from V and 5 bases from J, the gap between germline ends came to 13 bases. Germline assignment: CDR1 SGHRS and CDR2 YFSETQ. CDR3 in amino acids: CASSPRQGDEQYF. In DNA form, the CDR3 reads TGCGCCAGCAGCCCGAGGCAGGGAGACGAGCAGTACTTC.

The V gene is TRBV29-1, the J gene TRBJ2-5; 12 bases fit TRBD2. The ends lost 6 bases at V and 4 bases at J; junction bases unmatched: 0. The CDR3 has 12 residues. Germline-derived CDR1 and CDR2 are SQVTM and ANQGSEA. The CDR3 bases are TGCAGCGTGGGACTAGCGGGAGAGACCCAGTACTTC. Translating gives CSVGLAGETQYF.

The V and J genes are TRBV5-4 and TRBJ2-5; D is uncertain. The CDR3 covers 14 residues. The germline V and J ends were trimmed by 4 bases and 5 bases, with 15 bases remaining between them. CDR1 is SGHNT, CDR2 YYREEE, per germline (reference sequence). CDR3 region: CASSLVPGTETQYF. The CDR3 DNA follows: TGTGCCAGCAGCCTAGTCCCGGGCACTGAGACCCAGTACTTC.

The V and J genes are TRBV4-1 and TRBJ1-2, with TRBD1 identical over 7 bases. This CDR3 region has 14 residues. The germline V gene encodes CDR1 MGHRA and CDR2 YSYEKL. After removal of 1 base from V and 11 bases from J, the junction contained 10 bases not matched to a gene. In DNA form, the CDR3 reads TGCGCCAGCAGCCAAGGTGACAGGGAGGAAGGGTACACCTTC. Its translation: CASSQGDREEGYTF.

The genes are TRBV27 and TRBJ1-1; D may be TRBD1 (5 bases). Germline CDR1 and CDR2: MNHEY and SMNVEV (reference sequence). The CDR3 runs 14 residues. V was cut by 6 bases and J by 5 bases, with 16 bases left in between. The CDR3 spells CASSPTPWGTEAFF. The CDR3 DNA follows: TGTGCCAGCAGCCCGACACCTTGGGGGACTGAAGCTTTCTTT.

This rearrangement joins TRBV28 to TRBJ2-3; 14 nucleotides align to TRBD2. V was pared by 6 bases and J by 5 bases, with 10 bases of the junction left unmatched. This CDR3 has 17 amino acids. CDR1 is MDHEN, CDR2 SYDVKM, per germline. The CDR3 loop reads CASSSPGLAGGGDTQYF. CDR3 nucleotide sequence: TGTGCCAGCAGCTCCCCTGGACTAGCGGGAGGAGGAGATACGCAGTATTTT. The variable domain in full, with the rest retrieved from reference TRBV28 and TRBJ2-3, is DVKVTQSSRYLVKRTGEKVFLECVQDMDHENMFWYRQDPGLGLRLIYFSYDVKMKEKGDIPEGYSVSREKKERFSLILESASTNQTSMYLCASSSPGLAGGGDTQYFGPGTRLTVL.

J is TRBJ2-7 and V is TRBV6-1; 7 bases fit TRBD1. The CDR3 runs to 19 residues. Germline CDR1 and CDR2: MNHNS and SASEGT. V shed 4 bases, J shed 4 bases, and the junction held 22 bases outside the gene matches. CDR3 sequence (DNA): TGTGCCAGCAGTGTACTACTTCCATGGACAGGCGCAGTAAGGTACGAGCAGTACTTC. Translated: CASSVLLPWTGAVRYEQYF.

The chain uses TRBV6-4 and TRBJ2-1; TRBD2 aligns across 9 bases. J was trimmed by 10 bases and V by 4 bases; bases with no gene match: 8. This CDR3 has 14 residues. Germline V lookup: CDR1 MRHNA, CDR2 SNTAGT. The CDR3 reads CASSVESSGREQFF. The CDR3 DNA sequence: TGTGCCAGCAGTGTAGAAAGTAGCGGGAGAGAGCAGTTCTTC.

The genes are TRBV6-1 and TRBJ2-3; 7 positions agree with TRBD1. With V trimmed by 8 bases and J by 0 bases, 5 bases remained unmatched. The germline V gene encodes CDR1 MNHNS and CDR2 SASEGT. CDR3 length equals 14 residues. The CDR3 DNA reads TGTGCCAGCCTAAACAGGGGAAGCACAGATACGCAGTATTTT. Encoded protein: CASLNRGSTDTQYF.

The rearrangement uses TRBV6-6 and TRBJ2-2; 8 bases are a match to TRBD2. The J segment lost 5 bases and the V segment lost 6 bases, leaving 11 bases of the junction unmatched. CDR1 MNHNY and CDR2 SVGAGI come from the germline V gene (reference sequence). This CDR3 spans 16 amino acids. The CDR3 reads CASRPLLAARTGELFF. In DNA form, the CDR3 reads TGTGCCAGCAGGCCCCTACTAGCGGCCAGAACCGGGGAGCTGTTTTTT.

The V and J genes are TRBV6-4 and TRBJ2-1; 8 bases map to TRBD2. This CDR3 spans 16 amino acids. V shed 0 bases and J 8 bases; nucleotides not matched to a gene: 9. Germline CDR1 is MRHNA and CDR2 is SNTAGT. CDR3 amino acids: CASSDSPSGRSDEQFF. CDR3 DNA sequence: TGTGCCAGCAGTGACTCCCCCAGCGGGAGATCGGATGAGCAGTTCTTC.

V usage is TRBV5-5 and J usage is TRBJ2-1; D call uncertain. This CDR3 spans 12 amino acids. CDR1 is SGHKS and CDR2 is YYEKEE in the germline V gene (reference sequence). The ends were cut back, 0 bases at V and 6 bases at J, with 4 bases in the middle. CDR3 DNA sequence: TGTGCCAGCAGCTTGGATGCCAATGAGCAGTTCTTC. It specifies CASSLDANEQFF.

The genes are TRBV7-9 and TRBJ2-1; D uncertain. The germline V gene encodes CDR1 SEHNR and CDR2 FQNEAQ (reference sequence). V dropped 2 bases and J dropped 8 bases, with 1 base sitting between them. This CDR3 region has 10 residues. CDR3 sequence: CASSLYEQFF. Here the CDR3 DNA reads TGTGCCAGCAGCTTATATGAGCAGTTCTTC.

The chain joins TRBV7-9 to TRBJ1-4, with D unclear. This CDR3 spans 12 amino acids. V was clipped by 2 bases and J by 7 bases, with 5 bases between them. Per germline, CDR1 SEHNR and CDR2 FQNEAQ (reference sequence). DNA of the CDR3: TGTGCCAGCAGCTTAATGGGTGAAAAACTGTTTTTT. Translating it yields CASSLMGEKLFF.

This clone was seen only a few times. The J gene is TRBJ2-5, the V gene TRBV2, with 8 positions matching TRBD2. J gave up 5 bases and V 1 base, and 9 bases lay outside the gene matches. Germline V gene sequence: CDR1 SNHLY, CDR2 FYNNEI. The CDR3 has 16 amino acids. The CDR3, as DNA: TGTGCCAGCAGTGAAGGCAGCGGGGGCCTACGGGAGACCCAGTACTTC. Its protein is CASSEGSGGLRETQYF.

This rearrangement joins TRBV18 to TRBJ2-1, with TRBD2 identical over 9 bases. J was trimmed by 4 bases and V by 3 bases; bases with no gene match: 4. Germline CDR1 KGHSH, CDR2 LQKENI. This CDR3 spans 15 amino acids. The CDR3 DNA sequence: TGTGCCAGCTCACCTCCGGGACTAGCTTACAATGAGCAGTTCTTC. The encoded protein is CASSPPGLAYNEQFF.